This T cell receptor beta chain was sequenced during a study of T cells in Graves' hyperthyroidism and ophthalmopathy. V lost 9 bases and J 2 bases, leaving 13 bases between the germline ends. The length of the CDR3 is 14 residues. Germline V gene data show CDR1 as LNHDA and CDR2 as SQIVND (reference sequence). Graves' hyperthyroidism was deemed stable absent ophthalmopathy progression within 18 months. TCR beta CDR3 regions were amplified from RNA transcripts. The HTBI primer set drove a first-round RT-PCR of the TCR CDR3. Using its own MiXCR run on the multiplex PCR reads, TCRdb lists one record per CDR3 protein. The repertoire holds a few hundred thousand distinct CDR3 sequences, with approximately 14% as singletons. This clonotype appeared a few times.

Sequenced sample: blood. V and J are TRBV19 and TRBJ1-4; the D is unclear. The clonotype was recovered from a woman in her 30s with Graves' hyperthyroidism. DNA for the CDR3: TGTGCCAGCCGCCGACGGTCTACTAATGAAAAACTGTTTTTT. Its translation: CASRRRSTNEKLFF. The full variable domain, rest sourced from reference TRBV19 and TRBJ1-4, is DGGITQSPKYLFRKEGQNVTLSCEQNLNHDAMYWYRQDPGQGLRLIYYSQIVNDFQKGDIAEGYSVSREKKESFPLTVTSAQKNPTAFYLCASRRRSTNEKLFFGSGTQLSVL.